This TCR beta chain comes out of a study of control samples from healthy donors and cancer patients. This CDR3 has 18 residues. Trimming cost V 3 bases and J 6 bases; bases outside gene matches: 17. Germline V CDR1 and CDR2: ENHRY, SYGVKD. Generated by immunoSEQ multiplex PCR, the TCRdb table keeps only in-frame clones and is missing some. The profile shows tens of thousands of clones, about 89% of them singletons. The receptor's source is a woman between 50 and 59 years old with colorectal cancer. The V gene is TRBV10-3, the J gene TRBJ1-2; 9 bases are a match to TRBD1. Sequenced input: PBMCs. The chain's CDR3 is CAISDLLTQGAKENGYTF. CDR3 sequence (DNA): TGTGCCATCAGTGATTTACTGACACAGGGGGCGAAGGAGAATGGCTACACCTTC.